One and the same sample provided the 30 T cell receptor beta chains below, sequenced in a study of T cell repertoires in cytomegalovirus infection. These TCRs are of unknown antigen specificity. TCRdb itself ran the reads through MiXCR, one entry per CDR3 protein. The sample carries approximately 990,000 distinct CDR3 sequences, 30% to 40% recorded once. The sequences come from cultured CD8+ T cells from PBMCs, collected from culture after CMV antigen stimulation. These receptors came from a human donor in good health (CMV status not recorded). Some clones in this sample may be carry-over from other donors' samples.

This chain uses TRBV10-3 with TRBJ2-1, with a possible D match to TRBD1 (5 bases). This CDR3 is built from 15 residues. Germline-derived CDR1 and CDR2 are ENHRY and SYGVKD. Trimming shortened V by 2 bases and J by 0 bases, and 8 bases separated the two germline ends. This CDR3 reads CAISERQGSYNEQFF. As DNA, the CDR3 is TGTGCCATCAGTGAGAGGCAGGGCTCCTACAATGAGCAGTTCTTC.

To note about this clonotype: The junction and the germline gene differ at one end; a read error may be behind it. The rearrangement uses TRBV7-9 and TRBJ2-3, with 8 bases lining up with TRBD2. In germline, CDR1 is SEHNR, CDR2 FQNEAQ (reference sequence). This CDR3 has 15 residues. The CDR3 sequence: CTSSQAGGRMDTQYF. CDR3 in DNA: TGTACCAGCAGCCAGGCGGGGGGCCGGATGGATACGCAGTATTTT.

The chain has TRBV19 and TRBJ2-7; 8 bases are a match to TRBD2. Trimming removed 6 bases from V and 0 bases from J; junction bases left unmatched: 16. The CDR3 is 18 amino acids. The germline CDR1 and CDR2 sequences are LNHDA and SQIVND (reference sequence). The chain's CDR3 is CASSFVGGGTPLSYEQYF. The CDR3 bases are TGTGCCAGTAGCTTCGTCGGGGGGGGGACACCGCTCTCCTACGAGCAGTACTTC. The full variable domain, its missing parts supplied by reference TRBV19 and TRBJ2-7, is DGGITQSPKYLFRKEGQNVTLSCEQNLNHDAMYWYRQDPGQGLRLIYYSQIVNDFQKGDIAEGYSVSREKKESFPLTVTSAQKNPTAFYLCASSFVGGGTPLSYEQYFGPGTRLTVT.

The chain uses TRBV6-1 and TRBJ2-5; 12 bases match TRBD2. From germline, CDR1 is MNHNS and CDR2 SASEGT. The CDR3 is 16 amino acids. J lost 5 bases, V lost 5 bases, and 9 bases had no gene match. In DNA form, the CDR3 reads TGTGCCAGCAGTCCCTCTAGCGGGGGGGCCCTTGAGACCCAGTACTTC. This codes for CASSPSSGGALETQYF.

This clonotype was picked up many times. J is TRBJ1-6 and V is TRBV7-2; D remains ambiguous. Germline CDR1 is SGHTA and CDR2 is FQGNSA. V was cut by 5 bases and J by 7 bases, with 12 bases left in between. The CDR3 spans 14 residues. This CDR3 is CASSPGRSNSPLHF. The CDR3 DNA is TGTGCCAGCAGCCCTGGTCGGTCGAATTCACCCCTCCACTTT.

This clonotype was observed a few times. The V gene is TRBV6-5, the J gene TRBJ1-5; D gene unclear. This CDR3 contains 16 residues. V was cut by 0 bases and J by 0 bases, with 9 bases left in between. Germline lookup yields CDR1 MNHEY and CDR2 SVGAGI. The CDR3 DNA follows: TGTGCCAGCAGTTACTCGCGTCAGTATAGCAATCAGCCCCAGCATTTT. This translates into CASSYSRQYSNQPQHF.

The chain combines TRBV6-8 with TRBJ2-5, with 11 nucleotides matching TRBD1. The CDR3 sequence is 16 residues long. Germline V gene sequence: CDR1 MNHGY, CDR2 SAAAGT. Trimming removed 5 bases from V and 4 bases from J; junction bases left unmatched: 9. The CDR3 protein is CASSTRDRGIGETQYF. DNA of the CDR3: TGTGCCAGCAGTACCCGGGACAGGGGGATTGGAGAGACCCAGTACTTC.

This clonotype was observed at least ten times. The chain combines TRBV7-2 with TRBJ1-3; D not certain. V was pared by 2 bases and J by 0 bases, with 11 bases between. Germline values: CDR1 SGHTA, CDR2 FQGNSA. This CDR3 region has 16 residues. The CDR3 protein is CASSLNGPSSGNTIYF. DNA for the CDR3: TGTGCCAGCAGCTTAAACGGGCCGAGCTCTGGAAACACCATATATTTT. Full variable domain (rest looked up from reference TRBV7-2 and TRBJ1-3): GAGVSQSPSNKVTEKGKDVELRCDPISGHTALYWYRQSLGQGLEFLIYFQGNSAPDKSGLPSDRFSAERTGGSVSTLTIQRTQQEDSAVYLCASSLNGPSSGNTIYFGEGSWLTVV.

This clonotype was observed a few times. The chain couples TRBV7-9 to TRBJ2-1; 8 nucleotides line up with TRBD1. This CDR3 contains 15 residues. Trimming removed 3 bases from V and 5 bases from J; junction bases left unmatched: 6. Germline V gives CDR1 SEHNR, CDR2 FQNEAQ (reference sequence). CDR3: CASSFPDRADNEQFF. The DNA for the CDR3 is TGTGCCAGCAGCTTCCCGGACAGGGCCGACAATGAGCAGTTCTTC. Drawing the rest from reference TRBV7-9 and TRBJ2-1, the complete variable domain is DTGVSQNPRHKITKRGQNVTFRCDPISEHNRLYWYRQTLGQGPEFLTYFQNEAQLEKSRLLSDRFSAERPKGSFSTLEIQRTEQGDSAMYLCASSFPDRADNEQFFGPGTRLTVL.

This clonotype was counted only a few times. This chain connects TRBV27 to TRBJ1-4, with D tentatively TRBD1 (6 bases). V was pared by 6 bases and J by 6 bases, with 11 bases between. CDR1 is MNHEY, CDR2 SMNVEV, per germline (reference sequence). The length of the CDR3 is 13 residues. CDR3 DNA: TGTGCCAGCAGGAGGGAGGGGGATGAAAAACTGTTTTTT. Translated: CASRREGDEKLFF.

This clonotype was found a few times. This chain links TRBV29-1 with TRBJ2-3; 9 positions match TRBD2. CDR3 length: 19 residues. Unmatched junction bases numbered 22, after V lost 7 bases and J lost 2 bases. Germline V CDR1 and CDR2: SQVTM, ANQGSEA. CDR3 sequence (DNA): TGCAGCGCGGGGGGGGGACTAGCAAAATCACCCGACCTCACAGATACGCAGTATTTT. Translated, it gives CSAGGGLAKSPDLTDTQYF.

This chain uses TRBV6-2 or TRBV6-3 with TRBJ2-2; D could derive from TRBD1 or TRBD2 (5 bases each). The CDR3 runs to 19 residues. The germline V gene encodes CDR1 MNHEY and CDR2 SVGEGT. V was trimmed by 2 bases and J by 5 bases, leaving 24 bases between them. CDR3 amino acids: CASSYEMTGGNEGTGELFF. The CDR3 DNA is TGTGCCAGCAGTTACGAAATGACCGGCGGCAACGAGGGGACCGGGGAGCTGTTTTTT.

In this sample, this clonotype turned up many times. The chain employs TRBV7-6 and TRBJ2-1, with unresolved D. The CDR3 is made up of 15 amino acids. Germline assignment: CDR1 SGHVS and CDR2 FNYEAQ. V lost 1 base to trimming and J lost 0 bases, with 7 bases between them. CDR3 DNA: TGTGCCAGCAGCTTAGGAACGAGCTCCTACAATGAGCAGTTCTTC. Translating gives CASSLGTSSYNEQFF.

The chain links TRBV5-4 to TRBJ1-4, with D unresolved. The germline V gene encodes CDR1 SGHNT and CDR2 YYREEE (reference sequence). The CDR3 contains 15 residues. The V and J ends lost 2 bases and 4 bases respectively, with 12 bases between them. The CDR3 nucleotides read TGTGCCAGCAGCTTTGTAAAGGCGCTTAATGAAAAACTGTTTTTT. Residues: CASSFVKALNEKLFF.

V usage is TRBV10-2 and J usage is TRBJ2-1, with D uncertain. With 6 bases removed from V and 3 bases from J, the gap between germline ends came to 18 bases. CDR1 and CDR2 from the germline V gene are WSHSY and SAAADI. The CDR3 loop spans 16 amino acids. CDR3 nucleotides: TGCGCCAGCAGCATAGCTACTACCGGCCTCTACAATGAGCAGTTCTTC. Translated: CASSIATTGLYNEQFF.

V and J are TRBV4-1 and TRBJ2-2; 7 bases align to TRBD1. Trimming cost V 2 bases and J 7 bases; bases outside gene matches: 10. The CDR3 has 16 amino acids. In germline, CDR1 is MGHRA, CDR2 YSYEKL. CDR3 residues: CASSQRRGGVGGELFF. DNA for the CDR3: TGCGCCAGCAGCCAAAGGAGAGGGGGCGTTGGCGGGGAGCTGTTTTTT.

In its sample, this clonotype was seen a few times. The chain combines TRBV5-6 with TRBJ1-2; D perhaps matches TRBD1 (5 bases). V lost 4 bases to trimming and J lost 6 bases, with 22 bases between them. Per the germline V gene, CDR1 is SGHDT and CDR2 is YYEEEE. The CDR3 has 16 amino acids. The CDR3 here is CASSPTEGWGPHGYTF. The CDR3, as DNA: TGTGCCAGCAGCCCCACCGAAGGCTGGGGACCTCATGGCTACACCTTC. The whole variable domain, remainder taken from reference TRBV5-6 and TRBJ1-2, is DAGVTQSPTHLIKTRGQQVTLRCSPKSGHDTVSWYQQALGQGPQFIFQYYEEEERQRGNFPDRFSGHQFPNYSSELNVNALLLGDSALYLCASSPTEGWGPHGYTFGSGTRLTVV.

The rearrangement links TRBV20-1 to TRBJ1-1; D call uncertain. Germline values: CDR1 DFQATT, CDR2 SNEGSKA (reference sequence). This CDR3 has 14 amino acids. Trimming took 6 bases from V and 4 from J, leaving 18 bases between them. The CDR3 sequence is CSALDLTAGTEAFF. In DNA form, the CDR3 reads TGCAGTGCCCTCGATCTAACCGCGGGCACTGAAGCTTTCTTT.

V and J are TRBV5-4 and TRBJ1-2; TRBD1 matches at 9 bases. Germline CDR1 is SGHNT and CDR2 is YYREEE (reference sequence). V lost 2 bases to trimming and J lost 0 bases; unmatched junction nucleotides: 2. The length of the CDR3 is 15 residues. In DNA, the CDR3 is TGTGCCAGCAGCTTTTACAGGGGGCCTAACTATGGCTACACCTTC. This encodes CASSFYRGPNYGYTF.

This clonotype was observed a few times. This chain joins TRBV10-3 and TRBJ1-2; the D gene is possibly TRBD1 (6 bases). The V end lost 4 bases, the J end lost 0 bases, and 18 bases lay between the germline ends. The CDR3 has 17 residues. Germline V gene sequence: CDR1 ENHRY, CDR2 SYGVKD. The CDR3 DNA sequence: TGTGCCATCAGTGTCAAATTGCGGGACACAACTAACTATGGCTACACCTTC. Its translation: CAISVKLRDTTNYGYTF.

The chain joins TRBV10-3 to TRBJ1-6; the D gene is possibly TRBD1 (5 bases). This CDR3 is built from 15 residues. Between the trimmed V and J ends, which lost 0 bases and 9 bases, there was a span of 12 bases. CDR1 is ENHRY and CDR2 is SYGVKD in the germline V gene. CDR3 loop: CAISESGVIASPLHF. As DNA, the CDR3 is TGTGCCATCAGTGAGTCGGGGGTTATTGCTTCACCCCTCCACTTT.

The chain combines TRBV29-1 with TRBJ2-1, with D perhaps TRBD1 (6 bases). Looked up from germline, CDR1 is SQVTM and CDR2 is ANQGSEA. The V gene lost 3 bases and the J gene lost 3 bases, with 12 bases spanning the gap. CDR3 length: 14 amino acids. In DNA, the CDR3 is TGCAGCGTTGACCCGGGACAAGACTACAATGAGCAGTTCTTC. Protein sequence: CSVDPGQDYNEQFF.

This clonotype was recorded a few times. V usage is TRBV13 and J usage is TRBJ1-3; 9 nucleotides agree with TRBD1. The CDR3 totals 16 residues. CDR1 is PRHDT, CDR2 FYEKMQ, per germline (reference sequence). The ends lost 5 bases at V and 0 bases at J; junction bases unmatched: 5. CDR3: CASSGDRASSGNTIYF. The CDR3 nucleotides read TGTGCCAGCAGCGGGGACAGGGCGAGCTCTGGAAACACCATATATTTT. Full variable domain (outside the CDR3, taken from reference TRBV13 and TRBJ1-3): AAGVIQSPRHLIKEKRETATLKCYPIPRHDTVYWYQQGPGQDPQFLISFYEKMQSDKGSIPDRFSAQQFSDYHSELNMSSLELGDSALYFCASSGDRASSGNTIYFGEGSWLTVV.

On this clonotype: A much larger clone differs from this one at a single base, so this may be a read error. This chain uses TRBV7-6 with TRBJ1-5; 7 nucleotides match TRBD1. Germline V lookup: CDR1 SGHVS, CDR2 FNYEAQ. The CDR3 length is 13 residues. The trim removed 4 bases at V and 8 bases at J, leaving 5 bases unmatched. For the CDR3, the DNA is TGTGCCAGCAGCTGGGGGACAGCCGAGCCCCAGCATTTT. Its protein is CASSWGTAEPQHF.

This chain connects TRBV6-8 to TRBJ2-7, with D perhaps given as TRBD1 or TRBD2 (5 bases each). This CDR3 comprises 14 residues. Germline CDR1 and CDR2: MNHGY and SAAAGT. V lost 8 bases and J 6 bases, leaving 20 bases between the germline ends. The CDR3 loop is CASGFSNVGVEQYV. The CDR3 region has the DNA TGTGCCAGCGGGTTCTCGAACGTGGGGGTCGAGCAGTACGTC.

A note on this clonotype: A much larger clone lies a single base off, so this may be a read error. This chain links TRBV7-6 with TRBJ1-1, with TRBD1 matching 9 bases. The CDR3 spans 16 residues. Germline V CDR1 and CDR2: SGHVS, FNYEAQ. The CDR3 reads CVSSLSQGAVWTEAFF. DNA of the CDR3: TGTGTCAGCAGCTTGTCACAGGGGGCCGTTTGGACCGAAGCTTTCTTT.

This clonotype was detected many times. V is TRBV7-2 and J is TRBJ1-5; 7 bases agree with TRBD1. V trimming: 3 bases; J trimming: 0 bases; junction bases outside the gene matches: 11. The CDR3 extends over 18 amino acids. Germline V gene sequence: CDR1 SGHTA, CDR2 FQGNSA. CDR3 sequence: CASSFNLGTVYSNQPQHF. CDR3 nucleotide sequence: TGTGCCAGCAGCTTTAATCTAGGGACAGTCTATAGCAATCAGCCCCAGCATTTT.

There are many counts of this clonotype. The chain links TRBV7-8 to TRBJ2-7, with 7 nucleotides matching TRBD1. The J segment lost 2 bases and the V segment lost 1 base, leaving 5 bases of the junction unmatched. The CDR3 loop spans 15 amino acids. Germline assignment: CDR1 SGHVS and CDR2 FQNEAQ. This CDR3 reads CASSLEGTVTYEQYV. Written as DNA, the CDR3 is TGTGCCAGCAGCTTAGAGGGGACAGTAACCTACGAGCAGTACGTC.

This chain connects TRBV27 to TRBJ2-1, with D perhaps matching TRBD1 (6 bases). CDR1 MNHEY and CDR2 SMNVEV come from the germline V gene (reference sequence). The CDR3 loop spans 15 amino acids. Trimming left V 1 base short and J 6 bases short, with 13 bases between. The CDR3 sequence: CASSLWAWDINEQFF. The DNA of the CDR3 is TGTGCCAGCAGTTTATGGGCATGGGACATCAATGAGCAGTTCTTC.

This chain joins TRBV11-3 and TRBJ2-2; D is perhaps TRBD1 (5 bases). In germline, CDR1 is SGHNT, CDR2 YENEEA. This CDR3 spans 14 amino acids. Trimming took off 3 bases at V and 7 bases at J, with 12 bases between the two ends. Written as DNA, the CDR3 is TGTGCCAGCAGCTTGCCAGGGATGAGCGGGGAGCTGTTTTTT. Translated: CASSLPGMSGELFF. The entire variable domain, with the rest obtained from reference TRBV11-3 and TRBJ2-2, is as follows: EAGVVQSPRYKIIEKKQPVAFWCNPISGHNTLYWYLQNLGQGPELLIRYENEEAVDDSQLPKDRFSAERLKGVDSTLKIQPAELGDSAVYLCASSLPGMSGELFFGEGSRLTVL.